This T cell receptor (beta chain) was profiled in a study of cytomegalovirus exposure and HLA in healthy donors. Study observations and caveats: The study listed approximately 160 cytomegalovirus-associated TCR beta chains. An assumption of roughly uniform sequencing depth across donors underlay the presence/absence analyses. Indistinguishable V segments, including TRBV6-2 and TRBV6-3, were excluded.

Each of the donors was a healthy bone marrow donor. The CDR3 length is 15 residues. V dropped 3 bases and J dropped 0 bases, with 10 bases sitting between them. Per the germline V gene, CDR1 is MDHEN and CDR2 is SYDVKM. PCR involved 60 Vbeta and 13 Jbeta primers. Clones were sequenced by immunoSEQ multiplex PCR, and TCRdb holds only the in-frame ones, with some missing. There are approximately 170,000 clones in the sample; roughly four fifths occur only once, and approximately 3.1% lies in the top ten. A remark on this clone: Its target is unknown.

The chain links TRBV28 to TRBJ2-3; D is unresolved. The receptor was isolated from a woman in her thirties in good health and CMV-seropositive. Sequencing was done on a sample of PBMCs. CDR3: CASSFSRESTDTQYF. In DNA, the CDR3 is TGTGCCAGCAGTTTCTCTCGCGAAAGCACAGATACGCAGTATTTT.